The rows below give T cell receptor beta chains drawn from one sample of a study of glioma-infiltrating T cells after dendritic cell vaccination. Clones were sequenced by immunoSEQ multiplex PCR, and TCRdb holds only the in-frame ones, with some missing. Of roughly 83,000 clones in the sample, approximately 84% were seen once. The sample consisted of blood, taken before dendritic cell vaccination. All receptors come from a human donor with glioblastoma. CDR3s include the opening cysteine and the closing phenylalanine or tryptophan. Each record gives: clone size, J gene, D gene, V gene, CDR3 DNA, CDR3 protein. D genes are given only for firm matches. Size is stated for part of the rows, as once, few or many counts, or as a class when the clone is expanded.

clone_size: .
j_call: TRBJ2-5
d_call: TRBD2
v_call: TRBV11-1
cdr3_nt: TGTGCCAGCAGCTTAGTCGGACTAGCGGGAAAAGAGACCCAGTACTTC
cdr3_aa: CASSLVGLAGKETQYF

clone_size: .
j_call: TRBJ1-6
d_call: .
v_call: TRBV19
cdr3_nt: TGTGCCAGTAGCACAGTAGATAATTCACCCCTCCACTTT
cdr3_aa: CASSTVDNSPLHF

clone_size: .
j_call: TRBJ2-7
d_call: TRBD1
v_call: TRBV28
cdr3_nt: TGTGCCAGCAGTCTTTACGCCATACAGGGGGCGGGCTCCTACGAGCAGTACTTC
cdr3_aa: CASSLYAIQGAGSYEQYF

clone_size: .
j_call: TRBJ2-2
d_call: TRBD2
v_call: TRBV5-1
cdr3_nt: TGCGCCAGCAGCTTGGTACGACTAGCGGGAACCTCGAACACCGGGGAGCTGTTTTTT
cdr3_aa: CASSLVRLAGTSNTGELFF

clone_size: .
j_call: TRBJ2-3
d_call: .
v_call: TRBV5-4
cdr3_nt: TGTGCCAGCAGCCCGATCCCTTCGGTGTCAGATACGCAGTATTTT
cdr3_aa: CASSPIPSVSDTQYF

clone_size: .
j_call: TRBJ2-1
d_call: TRBD2
v_call: TRBV18
cdr3_nt: TGTGCCACCAGACTAGCGGGTTTTAATGAGCAGTTCTTC
cdr3_aa: CATRLAGFNEQFF

clone_size: few
j_call: TRBJ2-2
d_call: .
v_call: TRBV7-3
cdr3_nt: TGTGCCAGCAGCTTACAGGGATACCCCGGGGAGCTGTTTTTT
cdr3_aa: CASSLQGYPGELFF

clone_size: .
j_call: TRBJ1-2
d_call: .
v_call: TRBV2
cdr3_nt: TGTGCCAGCAGTGAAAGCAGGGGAGACTATGGCTACACCTTC
cdr3_aa: CASSESRGDYGYTF

clone_size: few
j_call: TRBJ1-5
d_call: .
v_call: TRBV6-6
cdr3_nt: TGTGCCAGCAGTTACGGCGGCAGCCCCTGGCCCCAGCATTTT
cdr3_aa: CASSYGGSPWPQHF

clone_size: .
j_call: TRBJ2-1
d_call: .
v_call: TRBV5-4
cdr3_nt: TGTGCCAGCAGCCCCCGGGAAGGACCCCTAAATGAGCAGTTCTTC
cdr3_aa: CASSPREGPLNEQFF

clone_size: once
j_call: TRBJ2-1
d_call: TRBD2
v_call: TRBV9
cdr3_nt: TGTGCCAGCAGCGTTGGGGGCGGGGGGCCCCGGGGACTATACAATGAGCAGTTCTTC
cdr3_aa: CASSVGGGGPRGLYNEQFF

clone_size: .
j_call: TRBJ1-1
d_call: .
v_call: TRBV7-2
cdr3_nt: TGTGCCAGCAGCTTAAGAGGGAACACTGAAGCTTTCTTT
cdr3_aa: CASSLRGNTEAFF

clone_size: .
j_call: TRBJ2-5
d_call: TRBD1
v_call: TRBV5-1
cdr3_nt: TGCGCCAGCAGCTCGGACAGGGGGTTGGAGACCCAGTACTTC
cdr3_aa: CASSSDRGLETQYF

clone_size: .
j_call: TRBJ1-2
d_call: TRBD1
v_call: TRBV15
cdr3_nt: TGTGCCACCAGCAGAGGGTCCGCCCGGGACAGCTTGCATTATGGCTACACCTTC
cdr3_aa: CATSRGSARDSLHYGYTF

clone_size: .
j_call: TRBJ1-2
d_call: TRBD1
v_call: TRBV7-2
cdr3_nt: TGTGCCAGCAGCCCCCAGGGGGCTCAGGGGGCGCGTGGCTACACCTTC
cdr3_aa: CASSPQGAQGARGYTF

clone_size: .
j_call: TRBJ1-1
d_call: .
v_call: TRBV7-2
cdr3_nt: TGTGCCAGCAGCCCTAATGGGGGGGACGGAGCTTTCTTT
cdr3_aa: CASSPNGGDGAFF

clone_size: .
j_call: TRBJ2-1
d_call: TRBD1
v_call: TRBV5-6
cdr3_nt: TGTGCCAGCAGCTTGCGGTCCACAGGGGGCAATGAGCAGTTCTTC
cdr3_aa: CASSLRSTGGNEQFF

clone_size: once
j_call: TRBJ2-1
d_call: TRBD2
v_call: TRBV6-5
cdr3_nt: TGTGCCAGCAGTTACTCAATTAGCGGGGGGCACAATGAGCAGTTCTTC
cdr3_aa: CASSYSISGGHNEQFF

clone_size: few
j_call: TRBJ1-6
d_call: .
v_call: TRBV19
cdr3_nt: TGTGCCAGTAGTGGATTGGGGACTTCTAATTCACCCCTCCACTTT
cdr3_aa: CASSGLGTSNSPLHF

clone_size: once
j_call: TRBJ1-5
d_call: .
v_call: TRBV9
cdr3_nt: TGTGCCAGCAGCGCACAGGGATTGGGCAATCAGCCCCAGCATTTT
cdr3_aa: CASSAQGLGNQPQHF

clone_size: once
j_call: TRBJ1-1
d_call: .
v_call: TRBV29-1
cdr3_nt: TGCAGCGCTTTAGGGGATTCGAACACTGAAGCTTTCTTT
cdr3_aa: CSALGDSNTEAFF

clone_size: .
j_call: TRBJ1-1
d_call: TRBD1
v_call: TRBV5-5
cdr3_nt: TGTGCCAGCAGCTTTGGACAGGGAAGGGTCCCCACTGAAGCTTTCTTT
cdr3_aa: CASSFGQGRVPTEAFF